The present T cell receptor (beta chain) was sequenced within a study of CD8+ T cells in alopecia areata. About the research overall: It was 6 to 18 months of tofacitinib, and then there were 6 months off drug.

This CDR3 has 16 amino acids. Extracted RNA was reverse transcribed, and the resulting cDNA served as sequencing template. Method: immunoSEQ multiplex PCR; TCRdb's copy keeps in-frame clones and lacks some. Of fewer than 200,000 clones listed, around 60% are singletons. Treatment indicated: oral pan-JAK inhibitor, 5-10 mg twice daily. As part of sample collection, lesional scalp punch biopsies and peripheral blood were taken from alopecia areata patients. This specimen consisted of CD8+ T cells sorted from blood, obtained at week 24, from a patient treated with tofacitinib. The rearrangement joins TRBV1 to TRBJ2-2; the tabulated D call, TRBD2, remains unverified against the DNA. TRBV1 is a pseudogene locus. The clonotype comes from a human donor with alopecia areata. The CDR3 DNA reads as TGCACCAGCAGCCGGAGAGCGGGGGGGCACACCGGGGAGCTGTTTTTT. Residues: CTSSRRAGGHTGELFF.